This TCR beta chain was identified in a study of response to subunit inactivated influenza vaccine. TCRdb re-called the RT-PCR reads through MiXCR, storing one row per CDR3 protein. The sample has about 520,000 distinct CDR3 sequences; approximately 7.8% are singletons. Study findings and constraints: With each seasonal influenza vaccination, the authors suggested, few new T cells are recruited.

The CDR3 totals 19 residues. Trimming took 7 bases from V and 1 from J; bases not matched to a gene: 15. This clonotype was seen once. Antigen: not known. The receptor was derived from a man aged 45 to 75 who received an inactivated influenza vaccine. The chain recombines TRBV12-3 or TRBV12-4 with TRBJ2-1; the match to TRBD2 covers 11 bases. Material: PBMCs from blood, obtained 23 to 25 months after vaccination. DNA for the CDR3: TGTGCCAGCACTTCCCGGGGGACTAGCGGATGGGTATCCTACAATGAGCAGTTCTTC. This gives the protein CASTSRGTSGWVSYNEQFF.